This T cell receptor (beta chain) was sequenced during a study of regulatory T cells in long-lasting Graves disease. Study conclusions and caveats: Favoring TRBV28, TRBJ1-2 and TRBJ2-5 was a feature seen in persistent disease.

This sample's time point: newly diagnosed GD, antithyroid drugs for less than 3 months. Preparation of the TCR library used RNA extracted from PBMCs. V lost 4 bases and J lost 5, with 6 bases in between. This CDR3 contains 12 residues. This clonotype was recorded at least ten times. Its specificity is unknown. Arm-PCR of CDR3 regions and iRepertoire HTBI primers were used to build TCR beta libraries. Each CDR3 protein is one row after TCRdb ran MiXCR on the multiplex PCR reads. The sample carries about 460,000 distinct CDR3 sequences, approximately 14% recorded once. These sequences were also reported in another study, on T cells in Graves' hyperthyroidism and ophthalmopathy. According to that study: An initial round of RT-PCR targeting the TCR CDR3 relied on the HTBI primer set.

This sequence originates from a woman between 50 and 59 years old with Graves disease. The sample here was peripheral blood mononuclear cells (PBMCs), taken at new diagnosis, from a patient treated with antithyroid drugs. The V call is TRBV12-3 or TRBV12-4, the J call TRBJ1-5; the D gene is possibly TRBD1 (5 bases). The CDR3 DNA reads TGTGCCAGCAGTTCGGGACATCAGCCCCAGCATTTT. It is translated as CASSSGHQPQHF.